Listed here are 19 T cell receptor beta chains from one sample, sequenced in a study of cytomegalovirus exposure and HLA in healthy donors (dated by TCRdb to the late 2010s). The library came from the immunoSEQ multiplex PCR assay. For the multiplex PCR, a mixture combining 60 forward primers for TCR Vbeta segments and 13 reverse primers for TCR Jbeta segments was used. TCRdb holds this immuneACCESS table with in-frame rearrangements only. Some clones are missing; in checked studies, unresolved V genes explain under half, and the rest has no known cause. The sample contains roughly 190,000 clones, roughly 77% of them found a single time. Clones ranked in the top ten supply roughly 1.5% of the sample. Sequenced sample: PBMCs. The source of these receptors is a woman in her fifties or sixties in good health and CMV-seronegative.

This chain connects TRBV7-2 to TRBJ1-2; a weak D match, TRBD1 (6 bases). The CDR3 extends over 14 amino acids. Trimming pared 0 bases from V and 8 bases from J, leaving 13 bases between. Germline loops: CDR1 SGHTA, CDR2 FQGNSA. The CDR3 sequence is CASSLAYGGRGYTF. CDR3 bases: TGTGCCAGCAGCTTAGCGTATGGGGGCCGCGGCTACACCTTC. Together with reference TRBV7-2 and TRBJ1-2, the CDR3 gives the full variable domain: GAGVSQSPSNKVTEKGKDVELRCDPISGHTALYWYRQSLGQGLEFLIYFQGNSAPDKSGLPSDRFSAERTGGSVSTLTIQRTQQEDSAVYLCASSLAYGGRGYTFGSGTRLTVV.

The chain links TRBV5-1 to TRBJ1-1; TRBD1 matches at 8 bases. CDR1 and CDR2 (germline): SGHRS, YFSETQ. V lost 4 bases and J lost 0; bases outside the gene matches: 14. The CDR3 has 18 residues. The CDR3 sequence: CASSTHPGGSGMNTEAFF. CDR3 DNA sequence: TGCGCCAGCAGCACTCACCCAGGGGGCTCGGGTATGAACACTGAAGCTTTCTTT.

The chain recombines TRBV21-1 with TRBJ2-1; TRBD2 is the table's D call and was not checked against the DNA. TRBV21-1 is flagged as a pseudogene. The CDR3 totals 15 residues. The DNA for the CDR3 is TGTGCCAGCAGCAACTCACGGGAGGGGGATAATGAGCAGTTCTTC. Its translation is CASSNSREGDNEQFF.

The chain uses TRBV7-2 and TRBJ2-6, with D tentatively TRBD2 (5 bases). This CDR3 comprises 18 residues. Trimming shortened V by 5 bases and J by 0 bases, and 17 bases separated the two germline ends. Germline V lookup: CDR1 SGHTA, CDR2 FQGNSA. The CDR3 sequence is CASSPRVTGYSGANVLTF. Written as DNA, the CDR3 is TGTGCCAGCAGCCCACGAGTGACGGGATACTCTGGGGCCAACGTCCTGACTTTC.

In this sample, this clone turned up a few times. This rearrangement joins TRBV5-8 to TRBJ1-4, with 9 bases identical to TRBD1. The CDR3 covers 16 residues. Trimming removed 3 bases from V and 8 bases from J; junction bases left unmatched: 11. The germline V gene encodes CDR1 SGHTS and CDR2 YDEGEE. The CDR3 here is CASSSGQGLLGEKLFF. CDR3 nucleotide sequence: TGTGCCAGCAGCTCGGGACAGGGACTTTTAGGGGAAAAACTGTTTTTT.

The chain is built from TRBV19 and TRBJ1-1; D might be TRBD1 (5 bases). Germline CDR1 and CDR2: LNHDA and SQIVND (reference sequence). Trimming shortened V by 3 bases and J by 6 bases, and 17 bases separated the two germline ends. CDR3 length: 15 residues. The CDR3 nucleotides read TGTGCCAGTAGTATTCCTCGGGGACTAGGGGCTGAAGCTTTCTTT. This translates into CASSIPRGLGAEAFF.

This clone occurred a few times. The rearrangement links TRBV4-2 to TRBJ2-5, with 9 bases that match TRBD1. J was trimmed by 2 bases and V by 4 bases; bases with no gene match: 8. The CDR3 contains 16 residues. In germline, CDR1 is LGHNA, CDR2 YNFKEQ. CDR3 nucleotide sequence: TGTGCCAGCAGCCGAGCTCGGACAGGGGCACAAGAGACCCAGTACTTC. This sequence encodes CASSRARTGAQETQYF.

The CDR3 loop reads CASSPGQLTGELFF. The CDR3 DNA sequence: TGTGCCAGCAGCCCCGGACAGCTCACCGGGGAGCTGTTTTTT. The chain uses TRBV7-9 and TRBJ2-2; possibly TRBD1 for D (6 bases). This CDR3 comprises 14 residues. CDR1 SEHNR and CDR2 FQNEAQ come from the germline V gene (reference sequence). Trimming cost V 5 bases and J 4 bases, with 11 bases left between them. Complete variable domain (other parts from reference TRBV7-9 and TRBJ2-2): DTGVSQNPRHKITKRGQNVTFRCDPISEHNRLYWYRQTLGQGPEFLTYFQNEAQLEKSRLLSDRFSAERPKGSFSTLEIQRTEQGDSAMYLCASSPGQLTGELFFGEGSRLTVL.

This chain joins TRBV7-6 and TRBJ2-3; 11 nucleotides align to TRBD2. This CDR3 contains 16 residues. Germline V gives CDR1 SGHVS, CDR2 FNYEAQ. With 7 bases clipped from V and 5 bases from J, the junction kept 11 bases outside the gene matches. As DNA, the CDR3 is TGTGCCAGCACCCCTAGCGGGGGGATTGGTGGAGATACGCAGTATTTT. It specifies CASTPSGGIGGDTQYF. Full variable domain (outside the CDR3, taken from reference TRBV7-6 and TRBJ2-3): GAGVSQSPRYKVTKRGQDVALRCDPISGHVSLYWYRQALGQGPEFLTYFNYEAQQDKSGLPNDRFSAERPEGSISTLTIQRTEQRDSAMYRCASTPSGGIGGDTQYFGPGTRLTVL.

CDR3 DNA: TGTGCCAGCAGCTTTCTCCGGGAGAATAAGGGGAACACTGAAGCTTTCTTT. Encoded protein: CASSFLRENKGNTEAFF. The gene calls are TRBV7-9 and TRBJ1-1, with no clear D. The V gene lost 3 bases and the J gene lost 1 base, with 18 bases spanning the gap. Germline CDR1 is SEHNR and CDR2 is FQNEAQ (reference sequence). The CDR3 contains 17 residues.

The CDR3 DNA reads as TGTGCCAGCAGCTTATCGCGTGGGGCACCCTCCCTAATGAACACTGAAGCTTTCTTT. Translating gives CASSLSRGAPSLMNTEAFF. The chain carries TRBV7-6 and TRBJ1-1, with D possibly being TRBD1 (5 bases). There are 19 residues in the CDR3. Germline V gene sequence: CDR1 SGHVS, CDR2 FNYEAQ. Trimming shortened V by 2 bases and J by 0 bases, and 22 bases separated the two germline ends.

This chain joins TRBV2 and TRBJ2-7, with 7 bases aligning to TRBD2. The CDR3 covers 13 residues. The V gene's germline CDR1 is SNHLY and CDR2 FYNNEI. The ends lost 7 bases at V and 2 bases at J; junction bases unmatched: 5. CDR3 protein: CASNWGGAYEQYF. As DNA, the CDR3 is TGTGCCAGCAATTGGGGGGGGGCCTACGAGCAGTACTTC.

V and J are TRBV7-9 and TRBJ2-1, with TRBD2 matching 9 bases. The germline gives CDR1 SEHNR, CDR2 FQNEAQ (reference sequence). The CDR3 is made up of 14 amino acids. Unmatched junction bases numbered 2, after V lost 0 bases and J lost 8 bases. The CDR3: CASSLAGTSYEQFF. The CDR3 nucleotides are TGTGCCAGCAGCTTAGCTGGGACTAGCTATGAGCAGTTCTTC. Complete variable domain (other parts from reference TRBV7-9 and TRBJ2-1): DTGVSQNPRHKITKRGQNVTFRCDPISEHNRLYWYRQTLGQGPEFLTYFQNEAQLEKSRLLSDRFSAERPKGSFSTLEIQRTEQGDSAMYLCASSLAGTSYEQFFGPGTRLTVL.

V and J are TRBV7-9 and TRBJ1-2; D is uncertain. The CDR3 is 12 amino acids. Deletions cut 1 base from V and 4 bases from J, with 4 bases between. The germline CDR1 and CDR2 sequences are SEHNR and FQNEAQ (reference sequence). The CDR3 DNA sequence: TGTGCCAGCAGCTTAGTAGCCTATGGCTACACCTTC. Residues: CASSLVAYGYTF.

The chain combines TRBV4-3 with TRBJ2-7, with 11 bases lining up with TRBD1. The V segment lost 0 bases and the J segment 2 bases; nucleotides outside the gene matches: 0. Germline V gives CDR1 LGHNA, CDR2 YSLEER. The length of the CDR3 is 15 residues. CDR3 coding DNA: TGCGCCAGCAGCCAAGAGGGACAGGGGGCCTACGAGCAGTACTTC. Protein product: CASSQEGQGAYEQYF.

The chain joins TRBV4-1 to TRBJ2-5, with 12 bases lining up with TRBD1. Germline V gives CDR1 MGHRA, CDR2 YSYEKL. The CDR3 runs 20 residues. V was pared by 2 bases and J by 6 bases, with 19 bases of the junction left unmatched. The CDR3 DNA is TGCGCCAGCAGCCAAAAAAGCCGGGACAGGGGGCGCCCGCGGGGAAAGACCCAGTACTTC. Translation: CASSQKSRDRGRPRGKTQYF.

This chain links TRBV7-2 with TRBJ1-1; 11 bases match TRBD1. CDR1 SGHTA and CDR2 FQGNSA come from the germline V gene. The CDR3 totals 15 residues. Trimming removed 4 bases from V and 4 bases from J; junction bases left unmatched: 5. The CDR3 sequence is CASSSGGTGGTEAFF. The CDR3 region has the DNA TGTGCCAGCAGCTCCGGGGGGACAGGGGGCACTGAAGCTTTCTTT.

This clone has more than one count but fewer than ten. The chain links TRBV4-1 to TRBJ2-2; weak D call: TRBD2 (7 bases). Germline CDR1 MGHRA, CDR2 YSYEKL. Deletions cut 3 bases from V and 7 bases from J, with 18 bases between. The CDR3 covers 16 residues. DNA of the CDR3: TGCGCCAGCAGCCATGGGGGGGGCCCGGGGGGCGGGGAGCTGTTTTTT. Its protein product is CASSHGGGPGGGELFF.

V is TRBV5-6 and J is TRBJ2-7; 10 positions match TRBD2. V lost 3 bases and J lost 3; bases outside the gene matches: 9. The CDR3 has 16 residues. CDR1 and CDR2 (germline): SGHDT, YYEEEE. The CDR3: CASSSEGGTSVYEQYF. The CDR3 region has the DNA TGTGCCAGCAGCTCGGAGGGCGGGACTAGCGTCTACGAGCAGTACTTC.